The 13 T cell receptor beta chains in this list originate from one sample, sequenced in a study of blood T cell repertoires in COVID-19. Only in-frame clones appear in the TCRdb table, and some are missing; sequencing was by immunoSEQ multiplex PCR. The sample has 100,000 to 150,000 clones, roughly 88% seen once. Sequenced material: peripheral blood. Receptors were obtained from a man aged 50-60 years with acute or convalescent COVID-19.

The chain combines TRBV28 with TRBJ2-7, with D possibly TRBD1 on 6 matching bases. The CDR3 has 12 residues. Looked up from germline, CDR1 is MDHEN and CDR2 is SYDVKM. Deletions cut 5 bases from V and 10 bases from J, with 15 bases between. The CDR3 coding sequence is TGTGCCAGCAGTCCGCCTAACAGGGCTCAGTACTTC. The encoded protein is CASSPPNRAQYF.

This clone has a single count. This chain links TRBV5-6 with TRBJ1-1, with a weak D call TRBD1 (5 bases). The CDR3 runs 12 residues. Germline CDR1 is SGHDT and CDR2 is YYEEEE. V lost 0 bases and J lost 8, with 8 bases in between. CDR3 protein: CASSLGGMEAFF. The CDR3 region has the DNA TGTGCCAGCAGCTTGGGGGGCATGGAAGCTTTCTTT.

This chain joins TRBV18 and TRBJ1-3; no reliable D call. CDR3 length equals 15 residues. The germline CDR1 and CDR2 sequences are KGHSH and LQKENI. Trimming took off 3 bases at V and 3 bases at J, with 12 bases between the two ends. This CDR3 is CASSPTRENGNTIYF. DNA for the CDR3: TGTGCCAGCTCACCCACTCGGGAGAATGGAAACACCATATATTTT.

This chain joins TRBV3-1 (or the pseudogene TRBV3-2) and TRBJ1-2; 8 bases match TRBD1. The V gene end was trimmed by 4 bases and the J gene end by 8 bases; junction bases not matched to a gene: 9. The CDR3 extends over 14 amino acids. Germline assignment: CDR1 LGHDT and CDR2 YNNKEL (reference sequence). CDR3 protein: CASSLHLQGDGYTF. The CDR3 DNA reads TGTGCCAGCAGCCTCCACTTACAGGGGGACGGCTACACCTTC.

The chain recombines TRBV10-3 with TRBJ1-1; TRBD1 is a possible D gene (5 bases). CDR1 ENHRY and CDR2 SYGVKD come from the germline V gene. This CDR3 contains 14 residues. Trimming removed 0 bases at V and 5 bases at J, with 10 bases between. CDR3 amino acids: CAISESRGGTEAFF. CDR3 DNA sequence: TGTGCCATCAGTGAGTCGAGGGGAGGGACTGAAGCTTTCTTT.

The genes are TRBV6-6 and TRBJ2-5, with D tentatively TRBD1 (6 bases). The CDR3 covers 14 residues. The germline V and J ends were trimmed by 0 bases and 5 bases, with 10 bases remaining between them. CDR1 is MNHNY, CDR2 SVGAGI, per germline (reference sequence). The CDR3 coding sequence is TGTGCCAGCAGTTACTCGAACAGGGAGGAGACCCAGTACTTC. Protein: CASSYSNREETQYF.

This chain links TRBV5-4 with TRBJ1-1; 7 nucleotides match TRBD1. Germline CDR1 reads SGHNT; CDR2 reads YYREEE (reference sequence). The CDR3 covers 16 residues. V trimming: 1 base; J trimming: 3 bases; junction bases outside the gene matches: 9. The CDR3 coding sequence is TGTGCCAGCAGCTTGTTTTACAGGGGCGATGACACTGAAGCTTTCTTT. This sequence encodes CASSLFYRGDDTEAFF.

The J gene is TRBJ2-1, the V gene TRBV6-5, with D possibly being TRBD2 (6 bases). This CDR3 region has 15 residues. Between the trimmed V and J ends, which lost 6 bases and 5 bases, there was a span of 17 bases. Germline assignment: CDR1 MNHEY and CDR2 SVGAGI. The CDR3 reads CASRPGRGGDNEQFF. The CDR3 nucleotides read TGTGCCAGCAGGCCCGGGCGGGGTGGGGACAATGAGCAGTTCTTC.

The chain carries TRBV28 and TRBJ1-1; D is unclear. This CDR3 spans 13 amino acids. Per the germline V gene, CDR1 is MDHEN and CDR2 is SYDVKM. Trimming pared 4 bases from V and 4 bases from J, leaving 10 bases between. The CDR3 DNA is TGTGCCAGCAGTTCCTCAGGAGGCACTGAAGCTTTCTTT. Protein sequence: CASSSSGGTEAFF.

The chain is built from TRBV7-2 and TRBJ1-2, with no clear D. The CDR3 contains 14 residues. V shed 1 base and J shed 3 bases, with 9 bases lying between them. CDR1 SGHTA and CDR2 FQGNSA come from the germline V gene. CDR3 amino acids: CASSLVGTDYGYTF. The DNA for the CDR3 is TGTGCCAGCAGCTTAGTGGGTACAGACTATGGCTACACCTTC. The complete variable domain, with remaining parts taken from reference TRBV7-2 and TRBJ1-2, reads GAGVSQSPSNKVTEKGKDVELRCDPISGHTALYWYRQSLGQGLEFLIYFQGNSAPDKSGLPSDRFSAERTGGSVSTLTIQRTQQEDSAVYLCASSLVGTDYGYTFGSGTRLTVV.

The rearrangement links TRBV4-2 to TRBJ1-1; 7 bases align to TRBD1. Trimming cost V 1 base and J 5 bases; bases outside gene matches: 4. In germline, CDR1 is LGHNA, CDR2 YNFKEQ. The CDR3 has 14 residues. CDR3 nucleotide sequence: TGTGCCAGCAGCCAAGGACAGGGTTGGACTGAAGCTTTCTTT. It specifies CASSQGQGWTEAFF.

The chain joins TRBV5-1 to TRBJ1-3, with D tentatively TRBD1 (6 bases). V lost 0 bases to trimming and J lost 9 bases, with 16 bases between them. Germline CDR1 and CDR2: SGHRS and YFSETQ. The CDR3 has 15 residues. The CDR3 region is CASSLGGRGRGTIYF. The CDR3, as DNA: TGCGCCAGCAGCTTGGGCGGCAGGGGACGTGGCACCATATATTTT.

The V call is TRBV5-6, the J call TRBJ1-1; D gene unclear. Germline CDR1 is SGHDT and CDR2 is YYEEEE. V gave up 0 bases and J gave up 1 base, with 7 bases separating them. The CDR3 runs to 14 residues. This chain's CDR3 is CASSLAQQNTEAFF. The CDR3 DNA reads as TGTGCCAGCAGCTTGGCACAGCAGAACACTGAAGCTTTCTTT. The complete variable domain, with remaining parts taken from reference TRBV5-6 and TRBJ1-1, reads DAGVTQSPTHLIKTRGQQVTLRCSPKSGHDTVSWYQQALGQGPQFIFQYYEEEERQRGNFPDRFSGHQFPNYSSELNVNALLLGDSALYLCASSLAQQNTEAFFGQGTRLTVV.